The text below deals with one T cell receptor beta chain. What this receptor recognizes is not known. Per-base qualities were not stored, and no clone one base away is much larger. This CDR3 is also generated by other DNA sequences in the sample. From the germline V gene, CDR1 is MGHRA and CDR2 is YSYEKL. For this chain, trimming is 4 bases at the V end and 4 bases at the J end, and the number of junction bases without a gene match is 7. Including the terminal cysteine and phenylalanine, the CDR3 comprises 17 residues. Of all the DNA, just the CDR3 is kept, 51 bases in frame from base 1. The library was generated by the immunoSEQ multiplex PCR assay. The source is immuneACCESS, and TCRdb retained only in-frame sequences with V and J called. Part of the clones is not carried over; for the studies checked, unresolved V genes explain less than half of this, and the remainder is unexplained. The sample contains about 40,000 clones, 88% of them found a single time. Over 1% of the sample lies in the top ten.

This specimen belongs to a study of T cells in narcolepsy (dated by TCRdb to 2016 to 2018). Notes on the research overall: Patients with narcolepsy type 1 or type 2 (NT1, NT2) and healthy control donors were enrolled in the study. Autoreactive T cells targeting hypocretin neuron self-antigens (hypocretin, TRIB2) were sought in narcolepsy patients, and TCR Vbeta sequencing was used to track clonotypes in blood and CSF.

Overall results and qualifications from the work: Numbers of sequenced blood memory CD4+ clonotypes were comparable, averaging around 40,000 in patients and under 35,000 in controls. No sequences matching autoreactive T cell clones were present in some of the blood memory CD4+ repertoires from patients and controls. Plots comparing CSF and blood CD4+ T cell clonotypes from the same patient highlighted HCRT-specific and TRIB2-specific autoreactive clonotypes. Autoreactive clonotypes were reported to be detected serially in the blood of the same patients and of different patients, but not in the blood of healthy controls.

For TCR Vbeta sequencing, memory CD4+ T cells were sorted ex vivo from the peripheral blood of narcolepsy patients and healthy controls. The TCR originated in a human donor with narcolepsy. The specimen was CD45RA- memory CD4+ T cells from PBMCs. Sample cell subset or site, as interpreted from the label and publication: memory T cells sorted ex vivo from peripheral blood. The sequence is built from TRBV4-1 and TRBJ2-2, and 12 bases in between align with TRBD2. CDR3 loop: CASSRLAGGLGTGELFF. The nucleotides read TGCGCCAGCAGCCGGCTAGCGGGGGGGCTTGGCACCGGGGAGCTGTTTTTT.